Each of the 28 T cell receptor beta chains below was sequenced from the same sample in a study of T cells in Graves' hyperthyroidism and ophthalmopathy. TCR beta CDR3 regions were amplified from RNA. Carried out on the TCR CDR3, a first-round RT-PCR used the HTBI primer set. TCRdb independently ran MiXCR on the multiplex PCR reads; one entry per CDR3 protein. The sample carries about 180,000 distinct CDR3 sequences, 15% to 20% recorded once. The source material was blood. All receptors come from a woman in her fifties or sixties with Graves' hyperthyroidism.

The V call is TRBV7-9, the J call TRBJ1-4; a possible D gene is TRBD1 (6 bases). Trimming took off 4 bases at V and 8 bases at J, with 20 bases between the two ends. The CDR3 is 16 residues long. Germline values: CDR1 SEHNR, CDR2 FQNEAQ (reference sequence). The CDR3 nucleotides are TGTGCCAGCAGCTCACTCAGGGGCGCGGAGGCAGAAAAACTGTTTTTT. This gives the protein CASSSLRGAEAEKLFF.

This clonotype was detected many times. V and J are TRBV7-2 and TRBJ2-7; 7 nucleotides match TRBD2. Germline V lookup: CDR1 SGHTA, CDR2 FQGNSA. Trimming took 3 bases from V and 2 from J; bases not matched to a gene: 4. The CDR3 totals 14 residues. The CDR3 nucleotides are TGTGCCAGCAGCTTGGGACTATTCCCCTACGAGCAGTACTTC. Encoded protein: CASSLGLFPYEQYF.

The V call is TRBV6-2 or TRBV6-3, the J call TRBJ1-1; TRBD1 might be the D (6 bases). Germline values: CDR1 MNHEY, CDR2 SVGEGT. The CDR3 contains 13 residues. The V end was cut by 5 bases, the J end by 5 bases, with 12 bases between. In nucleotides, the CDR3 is TGTGCCAGCAGTGACACAGGGTTTACTGAAGCTTTCTTT. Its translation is CASSDTGFTEAFF.

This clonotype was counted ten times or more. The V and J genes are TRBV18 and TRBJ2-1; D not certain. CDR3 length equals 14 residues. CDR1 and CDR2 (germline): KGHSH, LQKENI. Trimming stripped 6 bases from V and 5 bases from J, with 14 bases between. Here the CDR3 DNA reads TGTGCCAGCTCCCCAACAGTTACCGACAATGAGCAGTTCTTC. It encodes CASSPTVTDNEQFF.

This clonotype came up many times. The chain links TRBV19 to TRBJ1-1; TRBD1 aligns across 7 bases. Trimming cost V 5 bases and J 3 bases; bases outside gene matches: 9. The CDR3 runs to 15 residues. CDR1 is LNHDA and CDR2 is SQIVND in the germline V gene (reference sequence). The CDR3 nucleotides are TGTGCCAGTAGTCCCAAGACAGGGTTCCACACTGAAGCTTTCTTT. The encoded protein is CASSPKTGFHTEAFF.

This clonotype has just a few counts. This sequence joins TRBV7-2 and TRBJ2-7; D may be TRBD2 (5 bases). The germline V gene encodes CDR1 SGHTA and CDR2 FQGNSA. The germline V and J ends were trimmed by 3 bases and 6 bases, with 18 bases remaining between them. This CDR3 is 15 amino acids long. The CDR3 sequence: CASSLIEGVKSEQYF. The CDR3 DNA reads TGTGCCAGCAGCTTGATCGAGGGAGTGAAATCCGAGCAGTACTTC.

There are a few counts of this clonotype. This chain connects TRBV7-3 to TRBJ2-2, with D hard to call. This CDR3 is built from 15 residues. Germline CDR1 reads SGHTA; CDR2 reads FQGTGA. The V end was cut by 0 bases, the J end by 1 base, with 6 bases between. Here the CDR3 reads CASSLTSLNTGELFF. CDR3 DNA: TGTGCCAGCAGCTTAACCAGCCTGAACACCGGGGAGCTGTTTTTT.

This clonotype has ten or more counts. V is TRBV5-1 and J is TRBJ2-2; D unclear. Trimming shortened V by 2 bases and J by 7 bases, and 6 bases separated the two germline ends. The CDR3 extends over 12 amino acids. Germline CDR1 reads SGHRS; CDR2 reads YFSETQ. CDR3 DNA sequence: TGCGCCAGCAGCTTAAAGGGCGGGGAGCTGTTTTTT. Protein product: CASSLKGGELFF.

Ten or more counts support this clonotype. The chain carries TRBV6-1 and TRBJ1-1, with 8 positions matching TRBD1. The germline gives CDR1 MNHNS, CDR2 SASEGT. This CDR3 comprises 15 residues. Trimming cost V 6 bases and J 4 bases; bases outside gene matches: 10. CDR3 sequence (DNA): TGTGCCAGCAGGGGGATCCCAGGGGGCGTCACTGAAGCTTTCTTT. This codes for CASRGIPGGVTEAFF.

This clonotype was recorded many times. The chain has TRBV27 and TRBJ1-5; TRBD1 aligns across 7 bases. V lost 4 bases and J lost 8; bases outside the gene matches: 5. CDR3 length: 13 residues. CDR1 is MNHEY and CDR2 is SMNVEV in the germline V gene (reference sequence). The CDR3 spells CASSSTGDEPQHF. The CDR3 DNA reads TGTGCCAGCAGTTCCACAGGGGACGAGCCCCAGCATTTT.

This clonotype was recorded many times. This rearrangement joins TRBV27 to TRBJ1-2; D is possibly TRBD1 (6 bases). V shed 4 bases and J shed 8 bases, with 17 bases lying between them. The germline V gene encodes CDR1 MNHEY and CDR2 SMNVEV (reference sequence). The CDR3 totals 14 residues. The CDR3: CASSWPSGADGYTF. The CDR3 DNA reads TGTGCCAGCAGTTGGCCCTCGGGGGCCGACGGCTACACCTTC.

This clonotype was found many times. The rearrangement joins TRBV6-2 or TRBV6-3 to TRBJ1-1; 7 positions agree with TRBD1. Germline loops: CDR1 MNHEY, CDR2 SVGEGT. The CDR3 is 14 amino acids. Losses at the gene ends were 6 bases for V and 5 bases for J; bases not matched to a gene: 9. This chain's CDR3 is CASSRSGGGTEAFF. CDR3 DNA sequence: TGTGCCAGCAGCAGGTCAGGGGGAGGTACTGAAGCTTTCTTT.

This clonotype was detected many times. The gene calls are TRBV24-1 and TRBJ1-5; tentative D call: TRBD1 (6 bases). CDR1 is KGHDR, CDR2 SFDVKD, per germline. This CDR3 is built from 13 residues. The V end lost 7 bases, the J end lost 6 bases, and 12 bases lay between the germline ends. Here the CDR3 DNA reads TGTGCCACCAGCCACAGGGCCAGTCAGCCCCAGCATTTT. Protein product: CATSHRASQPQHF.

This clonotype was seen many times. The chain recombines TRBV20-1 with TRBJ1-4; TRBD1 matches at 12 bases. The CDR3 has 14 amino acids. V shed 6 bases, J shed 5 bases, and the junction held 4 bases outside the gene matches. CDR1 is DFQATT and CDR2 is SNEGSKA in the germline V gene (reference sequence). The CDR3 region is CSAAGTGGNEKLFF. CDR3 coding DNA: TGCAGTGCAGCAGGGACAGGGGGCAATGAAAAACTGTTTTTT.

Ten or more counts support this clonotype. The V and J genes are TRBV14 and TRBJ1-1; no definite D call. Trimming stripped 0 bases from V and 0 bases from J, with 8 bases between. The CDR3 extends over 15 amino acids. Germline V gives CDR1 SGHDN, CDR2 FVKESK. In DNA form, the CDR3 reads TGTGCCAGCAGCCAAGAACCGACAATGAACACTGAAGCTTTCTTT. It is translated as CASSQEPTMNTEAFF.

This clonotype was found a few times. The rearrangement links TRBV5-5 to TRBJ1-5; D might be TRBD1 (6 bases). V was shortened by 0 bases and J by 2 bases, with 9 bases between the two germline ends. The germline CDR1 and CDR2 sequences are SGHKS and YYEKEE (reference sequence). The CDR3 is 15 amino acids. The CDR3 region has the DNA TGTGCCAGCAGCTTGGTAGGGGGGCGCAATCAGCCCCAGCATTTT. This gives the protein CASSLVGGRNQPQHF.

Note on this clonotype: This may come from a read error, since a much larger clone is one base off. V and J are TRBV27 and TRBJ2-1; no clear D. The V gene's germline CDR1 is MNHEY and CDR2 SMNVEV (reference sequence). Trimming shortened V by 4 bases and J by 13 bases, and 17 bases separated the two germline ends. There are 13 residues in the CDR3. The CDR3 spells CASSSPPGRRQFF. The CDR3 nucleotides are TGTGCCAGCAGTTCCCCGCCCGGCCGGCGTCAGTTCTTC.

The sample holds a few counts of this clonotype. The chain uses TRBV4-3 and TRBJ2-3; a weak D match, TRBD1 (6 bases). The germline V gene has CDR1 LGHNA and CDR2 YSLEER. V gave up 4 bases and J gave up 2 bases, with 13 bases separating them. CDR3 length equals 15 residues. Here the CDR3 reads CASSPWRTDTDTQYF. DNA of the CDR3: TGCGCCAGCAGCCCATGGAGGACAGACACAGATACGCAGTATTTT.

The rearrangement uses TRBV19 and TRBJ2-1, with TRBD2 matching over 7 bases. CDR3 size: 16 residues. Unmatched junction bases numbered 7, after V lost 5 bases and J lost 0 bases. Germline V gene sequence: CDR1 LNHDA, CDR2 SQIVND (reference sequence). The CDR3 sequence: CASSGLADTSYNEQFF. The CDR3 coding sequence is TGTGCCAGTAGTGGCCTAGCGGATACCTCCTACAATGAGCAGTTCTTC.

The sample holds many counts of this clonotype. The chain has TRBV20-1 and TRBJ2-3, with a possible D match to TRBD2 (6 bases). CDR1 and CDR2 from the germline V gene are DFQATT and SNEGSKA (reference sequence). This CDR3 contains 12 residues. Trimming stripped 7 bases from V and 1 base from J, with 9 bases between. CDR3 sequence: CSVGGGTDTQYF. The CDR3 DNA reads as TGCAGTGTGGGCGGGGGCACAGATACGCAGTATTTT.

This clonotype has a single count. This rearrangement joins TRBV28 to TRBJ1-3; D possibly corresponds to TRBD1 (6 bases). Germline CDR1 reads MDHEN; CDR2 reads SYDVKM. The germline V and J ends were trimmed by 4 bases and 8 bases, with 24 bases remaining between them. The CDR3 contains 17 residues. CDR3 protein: CASSSPSDSRGLDTIYF. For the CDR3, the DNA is TGTGCCAGCAGTTCCCCTTCGGACAGCCGAGGTTTGGACACCATATATTTT.

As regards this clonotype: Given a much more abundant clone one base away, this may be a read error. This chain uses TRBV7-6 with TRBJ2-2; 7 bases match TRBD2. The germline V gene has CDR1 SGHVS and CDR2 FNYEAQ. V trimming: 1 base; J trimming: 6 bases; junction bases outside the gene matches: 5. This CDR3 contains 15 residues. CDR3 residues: CASSLGAGSPGELFF. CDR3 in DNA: TGTGCCAGCAGCTTAGGAGCGGGGAGCCCCGGGGAGCTGTTTTTT.

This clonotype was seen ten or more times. The CDR3 spells CASTTTGGHSPLHF. The CDR3 DNA reads TGTGCCAGCACCACGACAGGGGGCCATTCACCCCTCCACTTT. The chain employs TRBV27 and TRBJ1-6, with TRBD1 identical over 10 bases. The CDR3 contains 14 residues. The V gene end was trimmed by 7 bases and the J gene end by 8 bases; junction bases not matched to a gene: 5. Germline lookup yields CDR1 MNHEY and CDR2 SMNVEV (reference sequence).

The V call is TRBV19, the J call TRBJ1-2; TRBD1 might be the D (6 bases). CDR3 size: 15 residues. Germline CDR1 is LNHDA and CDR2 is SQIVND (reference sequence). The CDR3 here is CTIGITGSANYGYTF. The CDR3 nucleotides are TGTACCATAGGAATTACAGGGTCCGCTAACTATGGCTACACCTTC.

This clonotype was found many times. The CDR3 bases are TGTGCCAGCACCAAGGCAGAAAAAAGGGCCTATGGCTACACCTTC. This sequence encodes CASTKAEKRAYGYTF. The V and J genes are TRBV6-2 or TRBV6-3 and TRBJ1-2; no firm D call. The germline gives CDR1 MNHEY, CDR2 SVGEGT. The ends were cut back, 7 bases at V and 4 bases at J, with 19 bases in the middle. CDR3 length equals 15 residues.

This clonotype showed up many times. The CDR3 region has the DNA TGTGCCAGCAGCGTGGGAGCAGGGCAAGAGACCCAGTACTTC. Protein sequence: CASSVGAGQETQYF. The J gene is TRBJ2-5, the V gene TRBV7-9; TRBD1 or TRBD2 may be the D gene (5 bases each). V lost 5 bases, J lost 2 bases, and 12 bases lay in between. This CDR3 has 14 amino acids. Germline CDR1 SEHNR, CDR2 FQNEAQ (reference sequence). Full variable domain (remainder filled in from reference TRBV7-9 and TRBJ2-5): DTGVSQNPRHKITKRGQNVTFRCDPISEHNRLYWYRQTLGQGPEFLTYFQNEAQLEKSRLLSDRFSAERPKGSFSTLEIQRTEQGDSAMYLCASSVGAGQETQYFGPGTRLLVL.

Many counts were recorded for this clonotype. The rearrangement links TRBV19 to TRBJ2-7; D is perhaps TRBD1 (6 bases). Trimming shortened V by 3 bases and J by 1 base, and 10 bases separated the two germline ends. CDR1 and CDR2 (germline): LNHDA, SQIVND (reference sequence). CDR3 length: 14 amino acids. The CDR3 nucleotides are TGTGCCAGTAGTATTACTACAGGGTCCTACGAGCAGTACTTC. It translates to CASSITTGSYEQYF.

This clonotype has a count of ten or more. The CDR3 coding sequence is TGTGCCAGCAGTTTACTAGCGGGGGTTAAGGACGAGCAGTACTTC. Protein: CASSLLAGVKDEQYF. V and J are TRBV28 and TRBJ2-7; TRBD2 matches at 10 bases. V lost 2 bases, J lost 5 bases, and 6 bases stayed unmatched. The CDR3 has 15 amino acids. CDR1 is MDHEN and CDR2 is SYDVKM in the germline V gene.